This T cell receptor (beta chain) was sequenced during a study of T cells in Graves' hyperthyroidism and ophthalmopathy. Study at large: Prior to any treatment, at the point of initial diagnosis, peripheral blood was collected.

V lost 4 bases and J lost 2, with 9 bases in between. There are 13 residues in the CDR3. Germline CDR1 reads MNHEY; CDR2 reads SVGEGT. The CDR3 regions of TCR beta were amplified from RNA transcripts. Carried out on the TCR CDR3, a first-round RT-PCR used the HTBI primer set. TCRdb re-called the multiplex PCR reads through MiXCR, storing one row per CDR3 protein. The repertoire holds 390,000 or so distinct CDR3 sequences, with about 15% as singletons. This clonotype was seen at least ten times. The sample was blood. The receptor's source is a man aged 18 to 29 with Graves' ophthalmopathy. V and J are TRBV6-2 or TRBV6-3 and TRBJ2-7; D may match TRBD1 or TRBD2 (5 bases each). CDR3 sequence (DNA): TGTGCCAGCAGTTCCTGGGGGACCTACGAGCAGTACTTC. The encoded protein is CASSSWGTYEQYF.